This T cell receptor beta chain was identified in a study of blood T cells in healthy people across ages. In germline, CDR1 is MNHEY, CDR2 SVGEGT. CDR3 length: 15 amino acids. V lost 2 bases, J lost 4 bases, and 14 bases lay in between. The authors drew around 11 milliliters of peripheral blood from each donor. In the case of this clonotype: Its antigen is not known.

A J-beta primer mix and a sample-barcoded 5' primer were used in a second PCR of roughly 6 to 11 cycles. Every molecule of cDNA carried a tag from a template-switch adaptor with 12 random nucleotides. TCRdb redid the calling of the 5' RACE reads with MiXCR, one entry per CDR3 protein. The sample has about 680,000 distinct CDR3 sequences; roughly 50% are singletons. Study outcomes and limitations: Naive T cell percentage and TCR beta diversity correlated strongly.

Material for sequencing was blood. The chain joins TRBV6-2 or TRBV6-3 to TRBJ1-2; a possible D gene is TRBD1 (6 bases). This sequence originates from a woman aged 60 to 75 in good health. The CDR3 sequence is CASSYADRPLYGYTF. CDR3 in DNA: TGTGCCAGCAGTTACGCGGACAGACCACTCTATGGCTACACCTTC.